This T cell receptor beta chain came from a study of T cells after yellow fever vaccination. In making TCR cDNA, 5'RACE template switching added a universal primer site and UMIs to it. One entry per CDR3 protein results from TCRdb running MiXCR on the 5' RACE reads. The sample holds some 670,000 distinct CDR3 sequences, over 9% seen once. This clonotype occurred many times. CDR1 is MDHEN and CDR2 is SYDVKM in the germline V gene. The CDR3 sequence is 12 residues long. V was pared by 4 bases and J by 2 bases, with 4 bases between. The rearrangement links TRBV28 to TRBJ2-3; D remains ambiguous. The specimen comprised PBMCs, sampled on the day of the yellow fever booster vaccination. This receptor was obtained from a man aged 30 to 39 who received the YFV17D yellow fever vaccine. The CDR3 DNA sequence: TGTGCCAGCAGTTGGAACACAGATACGCAGTATTTT. Protein sequence: CASSWNTDTQYF.